These 6 T cell receptor beta chains were sequenced from one sample in a study of blood T cell repertoires in COVID-19. The table came from immunoSEQ multiplex PCR; TCRdb's copy has only in-frame clones and leaves some out. In the table there are approximately 490,000 clones, around 90% of which are singletons. Sequencing used PBMCs or T cells enriched from blood (not recorded which). The receptors here all came from a woman between 18 and 29 years old who had recovered from COVID-19.

This sequence joins TRBV3-1 (or the pseudogene TRBV3-2) and TRBJ2-7; 7 bases agree with TRBD2. This CDR3 is 15 amino acids long. Losses at the gene ends were 4 bases for V and 3 bases for J; bases not matched to a gene: 9. The germline V gene encodes CDR1 LGHDT and CDR2 YNNKEL (reference sequence). The CDR3 region has the DNA TGTGCCAGCAGCCCCCGAGCGGGGACGGGCTACGAGCAGTACTTC. Translating gives CASSPRAGTGYEQYF.

V gene TRBV5-8 combines with J gene TRBJ1-5; 8 nucleotides match TRBD1. V was clipped by 5 bases and J by 6 bases; unmatched bases: 4. The CDR3 is made up of 13 amino acids. CDR1 and CDR2 from the germline V gene are SGHTS and YDEGEE. The CDR3 loop reads CASRQGEGQPQHF. For the CDR3, the DNA is TGTGCCAGCAGACAGGGGGAAGGTCAGCCCCAGCATTTT.

Worth noting for this clone: Other DNA sequences in the same sample also yield this CDR3. This chain uses TRBV6-5 with TRBJ1-5, with TRBD1 identical over 7 bases. CDR3 length: 13 amino acids. The trim removed 5 bases at V and 4 bases at J, leaving 2 bases unmatched. Germline assignment: CDR1 MNHEY and CDR2 SVGAGI. CDR3 in DNA: TGTGCCAGCAGTCCACAGGGGAATCAGCCCCAGCATTTT. As protein: CASSPQGNQPQHF.

The chain is built from TRBV12-3 or TRBV12-4 and TRBJ1-5; D is undetermined. V dropped 3 bases and J dropped 9 bases, with 9 bases sitting between them. CDR3 length: 12 amino acids. The CDR3 is CASSFQGAPQHF. The CDR3 DNA reads as TGTGCCAGCAGTTTCCAAGGAGCGCCCCAGCATTTT.

The V call is TRBV11-2, the J call TRBJ1-4; no clear D gene. The V gene lost 4 bases and the J gene lost 6 bases, with 12 bases spanning the gap. The CDR3 length is 14 residues. In germline, CDR1 is SGHAT, CDR2 FQNNGV. CDR3 protein: CASSSRGLHEKLFF. As DNA, the CDR3 is TGTGCCAGCAGCTCGCGAGGATTGCATGAAAAACTGTTTTTT.

The sample holds one count of this clone. J is TRBJ2-2 and V is TRBV11-3; 9 positions match TRBD1. From germline, CDR1 is SGHNT and CDR2 YENEEA. The CDR3 spans 14 residues. The ends lost 4 bases at V and 6 bases at J; junction bases unmatched: 3. The CDR3 region has the DNA TGTGCCAGCAGCTCGGGACAGGGCCCCGGGGAGCTGTTTTTT. It is translated as CASSSGQGPGELFF.